The present T cell receptor (beta chain) was sequenced within a study of cytomegalovirus exposure and HLA in healthy donors. The PCR made use of 60 Vbeta and 13 Jbeta primers. Libraries were prepared by immunoSEQ multiplex PCR; TCRdb keeps only in-frame clonotypes and omits some of them. This table holds around 200,000 clones, around four fifths found once. This CDR3 has 15 amino acids. Looked up from germline, CDR1 is SGHTA and CDR2 is FQGNSA. Trimming at V came to 4 bases and at J to 6 bases, leaving 9 bases not matched to a gene. J is TRBJ1-5 and V is TRBV7-2, with 7 bases identical to TRBD1. This TCR was sampled from a female donor in good health and CMV-seronegative. The sample taken for sequencing was PBMCs. The DNA for the CDR3 is TGTGCCAGCAGCTACTACAGGGGTAGTACTCAGCCCCAGCATTTT. It specifies CASSYYRGSTQPQHF.